Listed here are 28 T cell receptor beta chains from one sample, sequenced in a study of T cell repertoires in ileal Crohn's disease. Sequenced by immunoSEQ multiplex PCR; TCRdb stores in-frame clones only, minus some. The sample contains more than 15,000 clones, over 45% of which appear only once. Sequencing input: ileal tissue. Source of these receptors: an adult with Crohn's disease.

This clone turned up a few times. CDR3 nucleotide sequence: TGCGCCAGCAGCCCGGGAGATCCAGGGACCTACGAGCAGTACTTC. This sequence encodes CASSPGDPGTYEQYF. This rearrangement joins TRBV5-1 to TRBJ2-7, with D possibly matching TRBD2 (6 bases). This CDR3 contains 15 residues. Trimming removed 4 bases from V and 2 bases from J, with 16 bases in between. The germline CDR1 and CDR2 sequences are SGHRS and YFSETQ. Looking up the rest from reference TRBV5-1 and TRBJ2-7 gives the full variable domain: KAGVTQTPRYLIKTRGQQVTLSCSPISGHRSVSWYQQTPGQGLQFLFEYFSETQRNKGNFPGRFSGRQFSNSRSEMNVSTLELGDSALYLCASSPGDPGTYEQYFGPGTRLTVT.

The chain has TRBV28 and TRBJ1-2, with D unclear. Germline V lookup: CDR1 MDHEN, CDR2 SYDVKM. With 6 bases removed from V and 6 bases from J, the gap between germline ends came to 14 bases. The CDR3 has 13 residues. The CDR3 sequence: CASRSPSPNGYTF. The CDR3 bases are TGTGCCAGCAGGTCTCCTAGTCCTAATGGCTACACCTTC.

This clone was observed a few times. The V call is TRBV6-5, the J call TRBJ1-1; TRBD1 might be the D (5 bases). Trimming took 10 bases from V and 6 from J, leaving 21 bases between them. Per germline, CDR1 MNHEY and CDR2 SVGAGI. This CDR3 spans 14 amino acids. CDR3 nucleotide sequence: TGTGCCACCCTTAAGACAGACGGGGGAGCTGAAGCTTTCTTT. As protein: CATLKTDGGAEAFF.

By sample share, this clone is medium-sized. The CDR3 sequence: CASSFADRDYTF. CDR3 coding DNA: TGTGCCAGCAGTTTCGCCGACAGAGACTACACCTTC. The chain joins TRBV28 to TRBJ1-2, with D maybe TRBD1 (5 bases). Germline loops: CDR1 MDHEN, CDR2 SYDVKM. This CDR3 has 12 residues. Trimming shortened V by 3 bases and J by 10 bases, and 12 bases separated the two germline ends.

CDR3 residues: CASSLSGRARVSEQFF. CDR3 nucleotides: TGTGCCAGCAGCCTTAGCGGGAGGGCGCGGGTTAGTGAGCAGTTCTTC. The chain is built from TRBV5-6 and TRBJ2-1; 11 bases are shared with TRBD2. Losses at the gene ends were 4 bases for V and 9 bases for J; bases not matched to a gene: 12. This CDR3 region has 16 residues. Germline V gene lookup returns CDR1 SGHDT and CDR2 YYEEEE.

The chain joins TRBV29-1 to TRBJ1-4; 10 bases agree with TRBD1. The length of the CDR3 is 16 residues. Germline V gene data show CDR1 as SQVTM and CDR2 as ANQGSEA. The junction had 6 bases not matched to a gene; V was cut back by 5 bases and J by 0 bases. The CDR3 sequence: CSVQTGGLTTNEKLFF. The DNA for the CDR3 is TGCAGCGTTCAGACAGGGGGCTTGACAACTAATGAAAAACTGTTTTTT.

This clone was observed a handful of times. The chain uses TRBV7-6 and TRBJ2-5, with 11 bases identical to TRBD2. CDR3 length equals 16 residues. J lost 1 base, V lost 5 bases, and 6 bases had no gene match. Germline CDR1 is SGHVS and CDR2 is FNYEAQ. CDR3 amino acids: CASSLLAGGIQETQYF. Written as DNA, the CDR3 is TGTGCCAGCAGCCTCTTAGCGGGAGGGATCCAAGAGACCCAGTACTTC.

The V and J genes are TRBV19 and TRBJ2-1, with TRBD2 matching over 12 bases. CDR3 length equals 15 residues. Germline CDR1 LNHDA, CDR2 SQIVND (reference sequence). Trimming removed 5 bases from V and 11 bases from J; junction bases left unmatched: 10. The CDR3, as DNA: TGTGCCAGTAGTTTGCCGAACCTAGCGGGAGGGCAGCAGTTCTTC. This sequence encodes CASSLPNLAGGQQFF.

The gene calls are TRBV5-1 and TRBJ2-1; TRBD2 matches at 10 bases. V shed 4 bases and J 7 bases; nucleotides not matched to a gene: 11. This CDR3 is built from 16 residues. Germline CDR1 and CDR2: SGHRS and YFSETQ. DNA of the CDR3: TGCGCCAGCAGCCCCAATGTAGCGGGAGGAAGAAATGAGCAGTTCTTC. Amino acids: CASSPNVAGGRNEQFF.

V usage is TRBV29-1 and J usage is TRBJ1-1, with D maybe TRBD1 (6 bases). Trimming took 6 bases from V and 4 from J, leaving 15 bases between them. There are 13 residues in the CDR3. Germline V lookup: CDR1 SQVTM, CDR2 ANQGSEA. CDR3 DNA: TGCAGCGTCGGAGTGGGGGGGGCCACTGAAGCTTTCTTT. This codes for CSVGVGGATEAFF.

The chain is built from TRBV2 and TRBJ2-7, with 8 positions matching TRBD2. The V gene's germline CDR1 is SNHLY and CDR2 FYNNEI. With 7 bases clipped from V and 7 bases from J, the junction kept 6 bases outside the gene matches. The CDR3 has 12 amino acids. The CDR3 DNA reads TGTGCCAGCAACGGGAGGGCGCGTGAGCAGTACTTC. It yields the protein CASNGRAREQYF.

CDR3 protein: CASSGPGQPQHF. The CDR3 coding sequence is TGTGCCAGCAGTGGTCCGGGACAGCCCCAGCATTTT. The V and J genes are TRBV2 and TRBJ1-5; no clear D. With 4 bases removed from V and 7 bases from J, the gap between germline ends came to 8 bases. CDR3 length: 12 residues. Germline V gene lookup returns CDR1 SNHLY and CDR2 FYNNEI.

The chain is built from TRBV9 and TRBJ2-7; tentatively, D is TRBD2 (5 bases). The CDR3 runs to 13 residues. CDR1 is SGDLS, CDR2 YYNGEE, per germline. V lost 0 bases and J 5 bases, leaving 9 bases between the germline ends. The CDR3 reads CASSVALRDEQYF. CDR3 DNA sequence: TGTGCCAGCAGCGTAGCTTTGAGGGACGAGCAGTACTTC.

Here the CDR3 reads CASSRELAGHEQYF. The CDR3 coding sequence is TGTGCCAGCAGCCGCGAACTAGCGGGCCACGAGCAGTACTTC. This chain connects TRBV11-2 to TRBJ2-7; 9 nucleotides agree with TRBD2. This CDR3 is built from 14 residues. The germline V gene has CDR1 SGHAT and CDR2 FQNNGV. V lost 5 bases to trimming and J lost 5 bases; unmatched junction nucleotides: 7.

The rearrangement joins TRBV11-2 to TRBJ2-3; 16 nucleotides line up with TRBD2. CDR3 length equals 18 residues. Germline lookup yields CDR1 SGHAT and CDR2 FQNNGV. J gave up 2 bases and V 5 bases, and 7 bases lay outside the gene matches. As DNA, the CDR3 is TGTGCCAGCAGCCATAGAGGGACTAGCGGGAGGGCCACAGATACGCAGTATTTT. Amino acids: CASSHRGTSGRATDTQYF.

The chain couples TRBV25-1 to TRBJ2-3, with TRBD2 identical over 11 bases. The CDR3 loop spans 15 amino acids. V lost 0 bases to trimming and J lost 6 bases; unmatched junction nucleotides: 2. Germline CDR1 and CDR2: MGHDK and SYGVNS. CDR3 region: CASSEYSGRGDTQYF. The CDR3 nucleotides are TGTGCCAGCAGTGAATATAGCGGGAGGGGTGATACGCAGTATTTT. Full variable domain (outside the CDR3, taken from reference TRBV25-1 and TRBJ2-3): EADIYQTPRYLVIGTGKKITLECSQTMGHDKMYWYQQDPGMELHLIHYSYGVNSTEKGDLSSESTVSRIRTEHFPLTLESARPSHTSQYLCASSEYSGRGDTQYFGPGTRLTVL.

The J gene is TRBJ1-1, the V gene TRBV6-5; a possible D gene is TRBD1 (6 bases). Germline assignment: CDR1 MNHEY and CDR2 SVGAGI. V was shortened by 4 bases and J by 1 base, with 7 bases between the two germline ends. There are 13 residues in the CDR3. In nucleotides, the CDR3 is TGTGCCAGCAGTTTGGGACAGAACACTGAAGCTTTCTTT. Translated: CASSLGQNTEAFF.

V gene TRBV25-1 combines with J gene TRBJ2-5; 8 bases agree with TRBD2. The CDR3 has 15 residues. Unmatched junction bases numbered 13, after V lost 8 bases and J lost 5 bases. Germline-derived CDR1 and CDR2 are MGHDK and SYGVNS. The CDR3 coding sequence is TGTGCCAGCTCTCGCCCGGGACTAGGGGTGGAGACCCAGTACTTC. It encodes CASSRPGLGVETQYF.

The V call is TRBV27, the J call TRBJ2-1; 9 bases are shared with TRBD1. V gave up 5 bases and J gave up 5 bases; unmatched junction bases: 13. CDR3 length: 17 amino acids. Germline V gives CDR1 MNHEY, CDR2 SMNVEV (reference sequence). CDR3 in DNA: TGTGCCAGCAGTACAGATAACAGGGGGCATTTGGACAATGAGCAGTTCTTC. This sequence encodes CASSTDNRGHLDNEQFF.

V usage is TRBV11-2 and J usage is TRBJ1-1; no definite D call. CDR1 is SGHAT and CDR2 is FQNNGV in the germline V gene. There are 13 residues in the CDR3. V lost 5 bases to trimming and J lost 1 base, with 8 bases between them. CDR3 region: CASSPSGNTEAFF. The CDR3 DNA reads TGTGCCAGCAGCCCCTCGGGGAACACTGAAGCTTTCTTT. Drawing the rest from reference TRBV11-2 and TRBJ1-1, the complete variable domain is EAGVAQSPRYKIIEKRQSVAFWCNPISGHATLYWYQQILGQGPKLLIQFQNNGVVDDSQLPKDRFSAERLKGVDSTLKIQPAKLEDSAVYLCASSPSGNTEAFFGQGTRLTVV.

This chain links TRBV7-2 with TRBJ2-5; 8 bases map to TRBD2. CDR3 length: 15 amino acids. V lost 1 base and J lost 0; bases outside the gene matches: 1. The germline CDR1 and CDR2 sequences are SGHTA and FQGNSA. The CDR3 is CASSLGTSNQETQYF. In nucleotides, the CDR3 is TGTGCCAGCAGCTTAGGGACTAGCAACCAAGAGACCCAGTACTTC.

The chain joins TRBV9 to TRBJ2-7; 8 bases line up with TRBD1. Germline-derived CDR1 and CDR2 are SGDLS and YYNGEE. The CDR3 is 13 residues long. Trimming cost V 4 bases and J 2 bases; bases outside gene matches: 2. CDR3 DNA: TGTGCCAGCAGCTCACAGGGGGCCTACGAGCAGTACTTC. Translation gives CASSSQGAYEQYF.

This clone was seen a few times. This sequence joins TRBV18 and TRBJ1-2; D remains unclear. The CDR3 length is 13 residues. Germline CDR1 and CDR2: KGHSH and LQKENI. Trimming pared 3 bases from V and 6 bases from J, leaving 11 bases between. The CDR3 here is CASSPATEDGYTF. The CDR3 DNA sequence: TGTGCCAGCTCACCGGCGACCGAGGATGGCTACACCTTC. Using reference TRBV18 and TRBJ1-2 for the parts outside the CDR3, the full variable domain is NAGVMQNPRHLVRRRGQEARLRCSPMKGHSHVYWYRQLPEEGLKFMVYLQKENIIDESGMPKERFSAEFPKEGPSILRIQQVVRGDSAAYFCASSPATEDGYTFGSGTRLTVV.

This clone turned up a few times. The chain carries TRBV7-4 and TRBJ2-1; 8 positions agree with TRBD1. With V trimmed by 5 bases and J by 0 bases, 3 bases remained unmatched. Germline loops: CDR1 SGHVT, CDR2 SQSDAQ. The CDR3 has 15 residues. CDR3 protein: CASSPTGGSYNEQFF. Written as DNA, the CDR3 is TGTGCCAGCAGCCCCACAGGGGGCTCCTACAATGAGCAGTTCTTC.

The chain is built from TRBV5-6 and TRBJ1-2, with TRBD1 as a possible D gene (6 bases). This CDR3 comprises 14 residues. The germline V gene has CDR1 SGHDT and CDR2 YYEEEE. The V end was cut by 2 bases, the J end by 14 bases, with 22 bases between. DNA for the CDR3: TGTGCCAGCAGCTTCGTCGGGACACCATTCCTTAGGACCTTC. Protein sequence: CASSFVGTPFLRTF.

V is TRBV2 and J is TRBJ1-4; TRBD1 matches at 7 bases. CDR3 size: 14 residues. Germline loops: CDR1 SNHLY, CDR2 FYNNEI. Germline trimming cut 6 bases from V and 2 bases from J; bases unmatched to any gene: 3. For the CDR3, the DNA is TGTGCCAGCAGGACAGGGTCGACTAATGAAAAACTGTTTTTT. Translation: CASRTGSTNEKLFF.

The chain uses TRBV18 and TRBJ2-7; TRBD1 matches 12 bases. Germline-derived CDR1 and CDR2 are KGHSH and LQKENI. With 4 bases clipped from V and 4 bases from J, the junction kept 2 bases outside the gene matches. CDR3 length: 14 amino acids. The CDR3: CASSLGQGAYEQYF. The CDR3 nucleotides are TGTGCCAGCTCACTGGGACAGGGGGCTTACGAGCAGTACTTC. The full variable domain, with the rest looked up from reference TRBV18 and TRBJ2-7, is NAGVMQNPRHLVRRRGQEARLRCSPMKGHSHVYWYRQLPEEGLKFMVYLQKENIIDESGMPKERFSAEFPKEGPSILRIQQVVRGDSAAYFCASSLGQGAYEQYFGPGTRLTVT.

This chain uses TRBV7-9 with TRBJ1-6; TRBD1 matches at 7 bases. J gave up 10 bases and V 6 bases, and 9 bases lay outside the gene matches. The CDR3 spans 14 residues. Germline V lookup: CDR1 SEHNR, CDR2 FQNEAQ (reference sequence). The CDR3 region has the DNA TGTGCCAGCAGATCCGACAGGGAATCGTCACCCCTCCACTTT. Translating it yields CASRSDRESSPLHF.